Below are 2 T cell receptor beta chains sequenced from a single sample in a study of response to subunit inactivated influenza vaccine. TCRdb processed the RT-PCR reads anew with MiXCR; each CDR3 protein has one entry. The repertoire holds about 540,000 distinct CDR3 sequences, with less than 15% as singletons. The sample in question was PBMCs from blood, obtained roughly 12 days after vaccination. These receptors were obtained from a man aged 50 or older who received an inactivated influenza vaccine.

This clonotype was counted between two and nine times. The CDR3 nucleotides read TGTGCCAGCAGCTTAGCGGCGGGCAGAGGCGATGAGCAGTTCTTC. It specifies CASSLAAGRGDEQFF. This chain links TRBV7-8 with TRBJ2-1; the D gene is possibly TRBD2 (5 bases). Between the trimmed V and J ends, which lost 0 bases and 8 bases, there was a span of 14 bases. Per germline, CDR1 SGHVS and CDR2 FQNEAQ. CDR3 length: 15 amino acids.

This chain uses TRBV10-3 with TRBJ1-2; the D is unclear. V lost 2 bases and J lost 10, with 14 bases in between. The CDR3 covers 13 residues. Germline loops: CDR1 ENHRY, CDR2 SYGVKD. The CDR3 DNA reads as TGTGCCATCAGTGAGAGGATTGGGCTGTACTACACCTTC. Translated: CAISERIGLYYTF.